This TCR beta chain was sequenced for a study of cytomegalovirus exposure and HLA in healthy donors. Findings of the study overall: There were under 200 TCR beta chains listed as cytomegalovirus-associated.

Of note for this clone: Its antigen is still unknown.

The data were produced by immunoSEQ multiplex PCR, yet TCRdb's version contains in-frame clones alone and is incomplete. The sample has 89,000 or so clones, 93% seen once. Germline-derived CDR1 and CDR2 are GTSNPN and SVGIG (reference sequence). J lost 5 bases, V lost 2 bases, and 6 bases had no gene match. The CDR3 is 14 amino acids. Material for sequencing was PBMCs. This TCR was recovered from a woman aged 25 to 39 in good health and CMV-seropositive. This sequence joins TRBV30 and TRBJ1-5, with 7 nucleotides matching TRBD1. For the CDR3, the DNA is TGTGCCTGGAGTAGACAGGGTTTGGATCAGCCCCAGCATTTT. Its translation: CAWSRQGLDQPQHF.